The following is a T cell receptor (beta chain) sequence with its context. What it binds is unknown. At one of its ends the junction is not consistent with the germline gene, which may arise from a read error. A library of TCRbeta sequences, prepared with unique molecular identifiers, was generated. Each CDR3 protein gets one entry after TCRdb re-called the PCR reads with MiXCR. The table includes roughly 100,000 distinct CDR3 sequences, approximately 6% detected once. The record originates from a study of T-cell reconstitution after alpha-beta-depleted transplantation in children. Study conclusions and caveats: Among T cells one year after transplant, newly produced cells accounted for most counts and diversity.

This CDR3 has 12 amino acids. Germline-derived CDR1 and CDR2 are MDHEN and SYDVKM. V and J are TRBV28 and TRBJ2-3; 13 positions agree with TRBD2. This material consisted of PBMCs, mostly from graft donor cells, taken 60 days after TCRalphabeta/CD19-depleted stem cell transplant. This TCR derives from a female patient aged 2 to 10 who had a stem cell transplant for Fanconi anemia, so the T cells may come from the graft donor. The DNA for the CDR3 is TGTGCCAGCAGGACCCCCGGGACTAGCGGGGATTTT. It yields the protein CASRTPGTSGDF.